One sample yielded the 18 T cell receptor beta chains listed below, sequenced in a study of blood T cell repertoires in COVID-19. This table comes from immunoSEQ multiplex PCR, and its TCRdb copy is limited to in-frame clones, with some not included. The table has some 330,000 clones, around 87% seen once. The specimen was PBMCs or T cells enriched from blood (not recorded which). The source of these receptors is a man aged 40-49 years in a cohort exposed to, infected with or recovered from COVID-19 (not recorded which).

This chain uses TRBV28 with TRBJ1-5; tentatively, D is TRBD1 (5 bases). Germline CDR1 MDHEN, CDR2 SYDVKM. The V and J ends lost 3 bases and 3 bases respectively, with 12 bases between them. This CDR3 contains 15 residues. The CDR3 DNA reads TGTGCCAGCAGTTTGCTTGGGGGGACCAATCAGCCCCAGCATTTT. This translates into CASSLLGGTNQPQHF.

The chain links TRBV11-2 to TRBJ2-1; 7 nucleotides agree with TRBD2. The CDR3 loop spans 17 amino acids. Germline loops: CDR1 SGHAT, CDR2 FQNNGV. The V and J ends lost 2 bases and 5 bases, in that order; junction bases with no gene match: 12. This CDR3 reads CASSLRGGDLFNNEQFF. CDR3 nucleotides: TGTGCCAGCAGCTTACGTGGGGGGGACCTCTTCAACAATGAGCAGTTCTTC.

The V call is TRBV27, the J call TRBJ1-1, with unresolved D. This CDR3 region has 15 residues. Germline CDR1 is MNHEY and CDR2 is SMNVEV (reference sequence). The V end lost 5 bases, the J end lost 2 bases, and 15 bases lay between the germline ends. The CDR3 DNA sequence: TGTGCCAGCAGTGCCAGGCCAGGATCCAACACTGAAGCTTTCTTT. Amino acids: CASSARPGSNTEAFF.

This clone showed up just once. The rearrangement uses TRBV7-9 and TRBJ2-3, with TRBD2 matching over 7 bases. The CDR3 consists of 12 residues. The V and J ends lost 10 bases and 4 bases, in that order; junction bases with no gene match: 5. In germline, CDR1 is SEHNR, CDR2 FQNEAQ (reference sequence). The CDR3 loop reads CAISGFPDTQYF. The CDR3 bases are TGTGCCATTAGCGGGTTCCCAGATACGCAGTATTTT.

This chain joins TRBV6-1 and TRBJ1-2; 9 bases match TRBD1. V was clipped by 0 bases and J by 4 bases; unmatched bases: 3. This CDR3 is 15 amino acids long. The germline CDR1 and CDR2 sequences are MNHNS and SASEGT. The CDR3 is CASSEATGGTYGYTF. CDR3 DNA sequence: TGTGCCAGCAGTGAAGCAACAGGGGGCACCTATGGCTACACCTTC.

This chain connects TRBV29-1 to TRBJ2-1; 15 nucleotides agree with TRBD2. Germline CDR1 reads SQVTM; CDR2 reads ANQGSEA. The junction had 8 bases not matched to a gene; V was cut back by 4 bases and J by 10 bases. The CDR3 is 15 amino acids. In DNA, the CDR3 is TGCAGCGTTGGAGAGGGACTAGCGGGAGGACGGGAGCAGTTCTTC. Its translation is CSVGEGLAGGREQFF.

This clone appeared a few times. Within the sample, other DNA sequences also encode this same CDR3. The chain combines TRBV27 with TRBJ1-1; 9 positions agree with TRBD1. The CDR3 length is 14 residues. Trimming removed 3 bases from V and 4 bases from J; junction bases left unmatched: 3. Germline CDR1 and CDR2: MNHEY and SMNVEV (reference sequence). CDR3 DNA: TGTGCCAGCAGTTTCGACAGGGGGGGCACTGAAGCTTTCTTT. Translating it yields CASSFDRGGTEAFF.

This clone occurred once. The chain combines TRBV10-3 with TRBJ1-2, with a weak D call TRBD1 (5 bases). V was shortened by 8 bases and J by 5 bases, with 12 bases between the two germline ends. CDR1 ENHRY and CDR2 SYGVKD come from the germline V gene. This CDR3 spans 12 amino acids. The CDR3 loop is CAIRQTEYGYTF. CDR3 bases: TGTGCCATCCGGCAGACAGAATATGGCTACACCTTC.

V usage is TRBV10-1 and J usage is TRBJ2-3; 8 nucleotides align to TRBD2. The CDR3 length is 17 residues. CDR1 WNHNN and CDR2 SYGVQD come from the germline V gene (reference sequence). The J segment lost 5 bases and the V segment lost 0 bases, leaving 10 bases of the junction unmatched. CDR3 sequence reads: CASSESGGRPSGDTQYF. The CDR3 region has the DNA TGCGCCAGCAGTGAGTCAGGCGGGAGGCCCTCGGGAGATACGCAGTATTTT.

The rearrangement uses TRBV19 and TRBJ2-1; 9 nucleotides align to TRBD2. V gave up 2 bases and J gave up 2 bases; unmatched junction bases: 1. The germline V gene encodes CDR1 LNHDA and CDR2 SQIVND (reference sequence). The CDR3 contains 15 residues. CDR3 region: CASSITSGPYNEQFF. The CDR3 DNA is TGTGCCAGTAGTATAACTAGCGGGCCCTACAATGAGCAGTTCTTC.

The chain has TRBV30 and TRBJ1-2, with TRBD1 identical over 7 bases. The V gene's germline CDR1 is GTSNPN and CDR2 SVGIG (reference sequence). V gave up 8 bases and J gave up 4 bases; unmatched junction bases: 10. This CDR3 is built from 13 residues. CDR3 DNA sequence: TGTGCCGGAAGGGACAGCTTTCCCTATGGCTACACCTTC. It specifies CAGRDSFPYGYTF.

About this clone: The junction and the germline gene differ at one end; a read error may be behind it. Additional DNA sequences in this sample encode the identical CDR3. The rearrangement uses TRBV20-1 and TRBJ1-1; maybe TRBD1 (5 bases). There are 11 residues in the CDR3. CDR1 is DFQATT, CDR2 SNEGSKA, per germline (reference sequence). In DNA, the CDR3 is TGCAGTGCAAGAGAAAGGGGTGAAGCTTTCTTT. It yields the protein CSARERGEAFF.

The chain carries TRBV5-5 and TRBJ1-5; D is unresolved. V dropped 0 bases and J dropped 1 base, with 11 bases sitting between them. Germline CDR1 reads SGHKS; CDR2 reads YYEKEE (reference sequence). This CDR3 is 16 amino acids long. CDR3 residues: CASSLVRDTSNQPQHF. CDR3 DNA: TGTGCCAGCAGCTTGGTACGTGATACAAGCAATCAGCCCCAGCATTTT. The whole variable domain, remainder taken from reference TRBV5-5 and TRBJ1-5, is DAGVTQSPTHLIKTRGQQVTLRCSPISGHKSVSWYQQVLGQGPQFIFQYYEKEERGRGNFPDRFSARQFPNYSSELNVNALLLGDSALYLCASSLVRDTSNQPQHFGDGTRLSIL.

The chain joins TRBV3-1 (or the pseudogene TRBV3-2) to TRBJ2-7; 7 bases align to TRBD1. This CDR3 comprises 15 residues. Germline CDR1 and CDR2: LGHDT and YNNKEL (reference sequence). The V gene end was trimmed by 5 bases and the J gene end by 3 bases; junction bases not matched to a gene: 10. The DNA for the CDR3 is TGTGCCAGCAGCATCGATAAACAGGGGCGCTACGAGCAGTACTTC. Amino acids: CASSIDKQGRYEQYF.

In nucleotides, the CDR3 is TGTGCCAGCTCACCACCTAGCATCACCGGGGAGCTGTTTTTT. Translated: CASSPPSITGELFF. The gene calls are TRBV18 and TRBJ2-2; D gene ambiguous. CDR3 size: 14 residues. Germline CDR1 is KGHSH and CDR2 is LQKENI. Deletions cut 0 bases from V and 4 bases from J, with 6 bases between. Full variable domain (remainder filled in from reference TRBV18 and TRBJ2-2): NAGVMQNPRHLVRRRGQEARLRCSPMKGHSHVYWYRQLPEEGLKFMVYLQKENIIDESGMPKERFSAEFPKEGPSILRIQQVVRGDSAAYFCASSPPSITGELFFGEGSRLTVL.

The chain joins TRBV21-1 to TRBJ2-7; the table's D call, TRBD1, has no DNA check behind it. TRBV21-1 has pseudogene status. CDR3 size: 13 residues. CDR3 loop: CASRSPFSYEQYF. The CDR3 DNA is TGTGCCAGTCGCAGTCCTTTCTCCTACGAGCAGTACTTC.

This clone was seen just once. The J gene is TRBJ1-2, the V gene TRBV27; D possibly corresponds to TRBD1 (6 bases). There are 12 residues in the CDR3. Germline V gene lookup returns CDR1 MNHEY and CDR2 SMNVEV (reference sequence). V shed 6 bases and J shed 3 bases, with 8 bases lying between them. Written as DNA, the CDR3 is TGTGCCAGCAGACGGACAGACTATGGCTACACCTTC. This codes for CASRRTDYGYTF.

The rearrangement joins TRBV18 to TRBJ2-2; D may be TRBD1 (7 bases). This CDR3 is built from 17 residues. Germline V gene sequence: CDR1 KGHSH, CDR2 LQKENI. Trimming cost V 6 bases and J 5 bases, with 22 bases left between them. The CDR3 here is CASSPFGQEGYTGELFF. DNA for the CDR3: TGTGCCAGCTCGCCTTTCGGACAGGAGGGATATACCGGGGAGCTGTTTTTT. The full variable domain, in which reference TRBV18 and TRBJ2-2 provide the parts outside the CDR3, is NAGVMQNPRHLVRRRGQEARLRCSPMKGHSHVYWYRQLPEEGLKFMVYLQKENIIDESGMPKERFSAEFPKEGPSILRIQQVVRGDSAAYFCASSPFGQEGYTGELFFGEGSRLTVL.